Following are 5 T cell receptor beta chains from one sample sequenced in a study of CD8 T cells in ankylosing spondylitis. A single record per CDR3 protein comes from TCRdb applying MiXCR to the 5' RACE reads. The profile shows around 40,000 distinct CDR3 sequences, around 2.8% of them singletons. The source material was blood, either unsorted or a sorted T cell fraction (not recorded which). These receptors came from a male donor with ankylosing spondylitis or in good health (not recorded which).

V is TRBV9 and J is TRBJ2-5; D is unclear. The CDR3 covers 15 residues. The germline V gene encodes CDR1 SGDLS and CDR2 YYNGEE. V was shortened by 3 bases and J by 5 bases, with 17 bases between the two germline ends. The CDR3 coding sequence is TGTGCCAGCAGCGCCCGGACCCCGGGTGGGGAGACCCAGTACTTC. It encodes CASSARTPGGETQYF. The variable domain in full, with the rest retrieved from reference TRBV9 and TRBJ2-5, is DSGVTQTPKHLITATGQRVTLRCSPRSGDLSVYWYQQSLDQGLQFLIQYYNGEERAKGNILERFSAQQFPDLHSELNLSSLELGDSALYFCASSARTPGGETQYFGPGTRLLVL.

Ten or more counts support this clonotype. The chain recombines TRBV9 with TRBJ1-3; maybe TRBD1 (6 bases). The V and J ends lost 3 bases and 0 bases respectively, with 13 bases between them. Germline V gene lookup returns CDR1 SGDLS and CDR2 YYNGEE. This CDR3 has 16 residues. The CDR3 DNA follows: TGTGCCAGCAGCGCAACGACAGGCGACTCTGGAAACACCATATATTTT. Protein sequence: CASSATTGDSGNTIYF.

This clonotype came up many times. The chain links TRBV9 to TRBJ2-7; no clear D gene. The CDR3 spans 13 residues. V was trimmed by 3 bases and J by 6 bases, leaving 13 bases between them. Germline V gives CDR1 SGDLS, CDR2 YYNGEE. In DNA form, the CDR3 reads TGTGCCAGCAGCGCCTGGACGGGCTCCGAGCAGTACTTC. Protein: CASSAWTGSEQYF.

By share, this clonotype ranks as medium-sized (0.01 to 0.1%). The CDR3 here is CASSLDQGGTGNEQFF. The DNA for the CDR3 is TGTGCCAGCAGCCTCGATCAGGGGGGAACGGGGAATGAGCAGTTCTTC. This chain links TRBV9 with TRBJ2-1; D may be TRBD1 (7 bases). Per germline, CDR1 SGDLS and CDR2 YYNGEE. V was shortened by 4 bases and J by 7 bases, with 21 bases between the two germline ends. This CDR3 spans 16 amino acids.

The table lists this clonotype with many counts. The V gene is TRBV9, the J gene TRBJ2-2; no clear D. Germline V gene data show CDR1 as SGDLS and CDR2 as YYNGEE. V lost 0 bases and J lost 4, with 13 bases in between. This CDR3 has 16 amino acids. The CDR3 DNA follows: TGTGCCAGCAGCGTAGGACCCCCGCCTAGCACCGGGGAGCTGTTTTTT. Amino acids: CASSVGPPPSTGELFF.